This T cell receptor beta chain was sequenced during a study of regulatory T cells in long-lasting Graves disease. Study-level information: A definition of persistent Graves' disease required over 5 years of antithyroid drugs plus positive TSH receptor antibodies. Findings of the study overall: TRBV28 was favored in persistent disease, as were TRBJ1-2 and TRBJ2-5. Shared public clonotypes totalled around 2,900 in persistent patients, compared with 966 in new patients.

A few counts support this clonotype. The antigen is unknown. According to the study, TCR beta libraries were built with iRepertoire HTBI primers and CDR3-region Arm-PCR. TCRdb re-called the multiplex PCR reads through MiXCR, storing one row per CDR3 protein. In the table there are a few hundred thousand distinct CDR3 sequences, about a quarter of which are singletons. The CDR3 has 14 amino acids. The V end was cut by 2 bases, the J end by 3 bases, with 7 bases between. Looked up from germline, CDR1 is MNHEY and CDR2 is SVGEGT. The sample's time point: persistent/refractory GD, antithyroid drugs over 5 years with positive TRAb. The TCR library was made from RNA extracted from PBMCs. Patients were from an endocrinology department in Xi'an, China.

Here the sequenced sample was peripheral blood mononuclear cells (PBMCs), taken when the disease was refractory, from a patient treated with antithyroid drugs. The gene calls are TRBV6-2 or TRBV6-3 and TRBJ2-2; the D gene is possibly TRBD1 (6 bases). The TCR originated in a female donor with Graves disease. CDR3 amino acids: CASSYGQHTGELFF. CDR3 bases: TGTGCCAGCAGTTACGGACAGCACACCGGGGAGCTGTTTTTT.